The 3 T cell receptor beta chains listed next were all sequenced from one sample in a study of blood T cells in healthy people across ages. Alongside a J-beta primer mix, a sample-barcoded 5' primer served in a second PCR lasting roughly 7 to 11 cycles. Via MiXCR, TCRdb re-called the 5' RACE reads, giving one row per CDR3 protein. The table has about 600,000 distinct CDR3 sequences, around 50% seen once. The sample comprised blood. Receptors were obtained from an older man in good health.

The CDR3 nucleotides read TGCAGTGGAGCCCGAACGGGGGAGCAGTACTTC. The encoded protein is CSGARTGEQYF. The chain combines TRBV20-1 with TRBJ2-7; maybe TRBD2 (5 bases). CDR3 length: 11 residues. In germline, CDR1 is DFQATT, CDR2 SNEGSKA (reference sequence). The V end was cut by 7 bases, the J end by 7 bases, with 14 bases between.

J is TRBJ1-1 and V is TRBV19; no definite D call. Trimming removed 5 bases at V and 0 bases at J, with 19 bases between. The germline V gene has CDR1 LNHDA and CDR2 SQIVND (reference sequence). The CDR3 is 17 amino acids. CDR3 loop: CASSVPSGVRLNTEAFF. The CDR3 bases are TGTGCCAGTAGTGTTCCGTCCGGGGTTAGGTTGAACACTGAAGCTTTCTTT.

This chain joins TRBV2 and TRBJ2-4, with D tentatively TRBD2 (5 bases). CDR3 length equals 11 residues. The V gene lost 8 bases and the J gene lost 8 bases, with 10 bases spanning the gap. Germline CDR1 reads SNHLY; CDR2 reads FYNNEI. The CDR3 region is CASRGFDIQYF. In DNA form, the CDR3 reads TGTGCCAGCCGGGGTTTCGACATTCAGTACTTC.